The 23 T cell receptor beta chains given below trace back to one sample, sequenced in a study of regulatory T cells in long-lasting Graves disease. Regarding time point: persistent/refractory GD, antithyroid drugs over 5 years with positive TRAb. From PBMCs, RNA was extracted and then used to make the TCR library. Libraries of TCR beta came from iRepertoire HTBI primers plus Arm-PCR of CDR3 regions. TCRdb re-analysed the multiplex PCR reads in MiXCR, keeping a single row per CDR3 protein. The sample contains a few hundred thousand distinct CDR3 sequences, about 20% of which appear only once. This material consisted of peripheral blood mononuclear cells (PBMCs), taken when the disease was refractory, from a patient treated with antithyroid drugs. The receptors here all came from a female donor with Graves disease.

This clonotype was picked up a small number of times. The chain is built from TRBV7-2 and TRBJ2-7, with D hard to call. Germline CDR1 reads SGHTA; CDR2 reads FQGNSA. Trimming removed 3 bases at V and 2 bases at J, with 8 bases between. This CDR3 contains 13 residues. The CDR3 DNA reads TGTGCCAGCAGCTTCGTTATTCCCTACGAGCAGTACTTC. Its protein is CASSFVIPYEQYF.

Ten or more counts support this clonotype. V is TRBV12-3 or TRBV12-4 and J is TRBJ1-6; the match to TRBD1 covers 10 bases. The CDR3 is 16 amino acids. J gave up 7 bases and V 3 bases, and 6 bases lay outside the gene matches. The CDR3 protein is CASSLGQGRINSPLHF. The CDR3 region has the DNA TGTGCCAGCAGTTTGGGACAGGGGCGAATAAATTCACCCCTCCACTTT.

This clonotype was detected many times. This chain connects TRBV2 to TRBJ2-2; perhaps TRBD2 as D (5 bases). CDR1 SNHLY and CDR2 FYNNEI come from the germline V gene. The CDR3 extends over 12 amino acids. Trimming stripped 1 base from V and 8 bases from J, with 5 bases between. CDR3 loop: CASSEGRGELFF. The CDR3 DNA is TGTGCCAGCAGTGAAGGGAGGGGGGAGCTGTTTTTT.

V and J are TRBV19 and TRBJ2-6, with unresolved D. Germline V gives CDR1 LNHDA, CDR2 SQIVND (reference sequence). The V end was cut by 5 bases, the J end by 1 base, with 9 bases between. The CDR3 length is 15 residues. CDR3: CASSRVDSGANVLTF. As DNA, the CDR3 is TGTGCCAGTAGTCGGGTGGATTCTGGGGCCAACGTCCTGACTTTC.

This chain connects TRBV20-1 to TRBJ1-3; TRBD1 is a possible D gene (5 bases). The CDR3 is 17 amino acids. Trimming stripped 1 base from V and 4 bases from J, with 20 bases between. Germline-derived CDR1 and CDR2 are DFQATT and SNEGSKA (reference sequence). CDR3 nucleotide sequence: TGCAGTGCTAGAGGGATTCAGGACCGGGGGGTCGGAAACACCATATATTTT. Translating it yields CSARGIQDRGVGNTIYF.

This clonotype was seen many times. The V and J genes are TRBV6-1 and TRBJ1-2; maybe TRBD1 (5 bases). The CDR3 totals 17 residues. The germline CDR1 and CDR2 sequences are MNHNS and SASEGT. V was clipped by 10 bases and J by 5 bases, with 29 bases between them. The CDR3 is CATPESREEQANYGYTF. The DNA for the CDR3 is TGTGCCACCCCTGAATCCCGAGAGGAACAGGCAAATTATGGCTACACCTTC.

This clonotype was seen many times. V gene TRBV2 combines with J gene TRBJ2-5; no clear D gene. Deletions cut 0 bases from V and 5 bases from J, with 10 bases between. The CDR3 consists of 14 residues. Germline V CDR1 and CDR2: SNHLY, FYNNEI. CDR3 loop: CASSEAAGRETQYF. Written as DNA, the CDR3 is TGTGCCAGCAGTGAAGCGGCAGGACGGGAGACCCAGTACTTC.

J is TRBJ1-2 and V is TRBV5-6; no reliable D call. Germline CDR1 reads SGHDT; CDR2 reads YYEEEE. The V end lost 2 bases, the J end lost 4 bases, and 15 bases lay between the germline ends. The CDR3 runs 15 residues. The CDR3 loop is CASSLQLPLSYGYTF. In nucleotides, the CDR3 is TGTGCCAGCAGCTTACAGCTTCCCCTATCCTATGGCTACACCTTC. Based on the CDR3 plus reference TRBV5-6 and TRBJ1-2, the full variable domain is DAGVTQSPTHLIKTRGQQVTLRCSPKSGHDTVSWYQQALGQGPQFIFQYYEEEERQRGNFPDRFSGHQFPNYSSELNVNALLLGDSALYLCASSLQLPLSYGYTFGSGTRLTVV.

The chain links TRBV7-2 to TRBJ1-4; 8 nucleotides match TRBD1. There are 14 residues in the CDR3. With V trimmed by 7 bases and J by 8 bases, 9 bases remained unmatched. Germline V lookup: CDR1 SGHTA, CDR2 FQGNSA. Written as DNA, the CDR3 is TGTGCCAGCACGAACCAGGGGGCAGGGGAAAAACTGTTTTTT. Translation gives CASTNQGAGEKLFF.

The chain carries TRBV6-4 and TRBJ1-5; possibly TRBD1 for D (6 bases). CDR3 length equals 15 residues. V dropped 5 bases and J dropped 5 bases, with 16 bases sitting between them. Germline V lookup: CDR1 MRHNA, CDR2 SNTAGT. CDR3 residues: CASSCLGGSHQPQHF. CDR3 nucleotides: TGTGCCAGCAGTTGCTTAGGGGGGAGCCATCAGCCCCAGCATTTT.

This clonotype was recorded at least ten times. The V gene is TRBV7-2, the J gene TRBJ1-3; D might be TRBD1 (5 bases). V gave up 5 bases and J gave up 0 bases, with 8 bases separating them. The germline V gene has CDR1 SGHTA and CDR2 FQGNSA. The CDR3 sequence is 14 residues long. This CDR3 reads CASSPDSSGNTIYF. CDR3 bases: TGTGCCAGCAGCCCCGACAGCTCTGGAAACACCATATATTTT.

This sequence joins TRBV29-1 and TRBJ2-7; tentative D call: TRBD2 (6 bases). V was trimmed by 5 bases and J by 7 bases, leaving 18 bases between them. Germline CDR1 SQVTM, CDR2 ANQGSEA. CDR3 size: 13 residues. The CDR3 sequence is CSVWTDWGGEQYF. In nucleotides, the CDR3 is TGCAGCGTTTGGACGGACTGGGGAGGTGAGCAGTACTTC.

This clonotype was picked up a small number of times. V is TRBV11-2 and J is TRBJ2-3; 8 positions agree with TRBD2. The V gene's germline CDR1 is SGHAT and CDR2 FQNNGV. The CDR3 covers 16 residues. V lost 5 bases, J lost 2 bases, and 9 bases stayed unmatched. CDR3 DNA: TGTGCCAGCAGCCCCAGGGCTAGCGGGTACACAGATACGCAGTATTTT. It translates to CASSPRASGYTDTQYF.

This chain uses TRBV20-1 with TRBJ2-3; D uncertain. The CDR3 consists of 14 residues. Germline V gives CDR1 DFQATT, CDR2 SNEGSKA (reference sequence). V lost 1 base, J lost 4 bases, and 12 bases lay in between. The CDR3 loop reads CSARVMLIADTQYF. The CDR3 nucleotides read TGCAGTGCTAGAGTGATGCTGATAGCAGATACGCAGTATTTT.

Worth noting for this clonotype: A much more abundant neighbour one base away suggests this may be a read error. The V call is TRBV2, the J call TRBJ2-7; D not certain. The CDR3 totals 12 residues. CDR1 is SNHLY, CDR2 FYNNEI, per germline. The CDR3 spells CASSGAVYERYF. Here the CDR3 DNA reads TGTGCCAGCAGTGGGGCCGTATACGAGCGGTACTTC.

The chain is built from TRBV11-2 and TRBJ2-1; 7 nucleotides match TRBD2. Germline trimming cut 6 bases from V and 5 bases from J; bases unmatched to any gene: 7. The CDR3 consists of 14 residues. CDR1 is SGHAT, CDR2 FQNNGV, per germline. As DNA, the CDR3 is TGTGCCAGCAGTCTCTTTACTAGCGACAATGAGCAGTTCTTC. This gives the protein CASSLFTSDNEQFF.

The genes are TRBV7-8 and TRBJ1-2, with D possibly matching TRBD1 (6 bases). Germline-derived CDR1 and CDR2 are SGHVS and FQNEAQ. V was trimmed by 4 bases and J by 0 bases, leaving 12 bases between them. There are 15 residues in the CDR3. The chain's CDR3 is CASSSGQNANYGYTF. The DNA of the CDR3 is TGTGCCAGCAGCTCCGGACAGAATGCTAACTATGGCTACACCTTC.

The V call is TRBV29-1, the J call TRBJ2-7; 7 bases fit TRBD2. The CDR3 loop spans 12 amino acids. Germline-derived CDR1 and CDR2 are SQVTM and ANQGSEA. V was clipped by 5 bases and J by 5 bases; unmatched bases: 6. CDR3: CSVRAGVHEQYF. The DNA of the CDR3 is TGCAGCGTTCGTGCGGGAGTCCACGAGCAGTACTTC.

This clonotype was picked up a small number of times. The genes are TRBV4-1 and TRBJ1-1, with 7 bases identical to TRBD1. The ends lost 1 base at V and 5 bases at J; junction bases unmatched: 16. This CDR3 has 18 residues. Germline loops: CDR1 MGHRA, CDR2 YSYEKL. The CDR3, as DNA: TGCGCCAGCAGCCAAGGCATAGACAGGGAAGGCGCCACGACTGAAGCTTTCTTT. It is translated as CASSQGIDREGATTEAFF.

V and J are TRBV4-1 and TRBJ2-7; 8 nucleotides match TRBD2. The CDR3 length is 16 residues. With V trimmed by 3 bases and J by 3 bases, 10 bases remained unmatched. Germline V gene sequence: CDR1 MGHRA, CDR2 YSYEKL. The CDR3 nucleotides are TGCGCCAGCAGCCACGGTGTCCTAGCGGGCTACTACGAGCAGTACTTC. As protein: CASSHGVLAGYYEQYF.

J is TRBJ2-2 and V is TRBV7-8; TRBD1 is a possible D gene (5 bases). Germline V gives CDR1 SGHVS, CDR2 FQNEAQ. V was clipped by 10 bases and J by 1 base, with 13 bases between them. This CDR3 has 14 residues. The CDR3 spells CATQGSQNTGELFF. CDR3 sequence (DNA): TGTGCCACCCAGGGATCGCAGAACACCGGGGAGCTGTTTTTT.

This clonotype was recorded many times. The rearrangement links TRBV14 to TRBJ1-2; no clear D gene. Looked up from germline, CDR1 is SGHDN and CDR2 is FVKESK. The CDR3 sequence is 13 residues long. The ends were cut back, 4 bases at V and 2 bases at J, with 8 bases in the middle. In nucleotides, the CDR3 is TGTGCCAGCAGCCCGGCCAGGAACTATGGCTACACCTTC. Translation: CASSPARNYGYTF.

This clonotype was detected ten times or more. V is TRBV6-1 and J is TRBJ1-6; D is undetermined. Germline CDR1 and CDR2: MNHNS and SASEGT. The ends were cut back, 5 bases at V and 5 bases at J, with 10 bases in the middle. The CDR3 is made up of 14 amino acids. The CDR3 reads CASSRNRDNSPLHF. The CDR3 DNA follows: TGTGCCAGCAGTAGGAATCGTGATAATTCACCCCTCCACTTT.